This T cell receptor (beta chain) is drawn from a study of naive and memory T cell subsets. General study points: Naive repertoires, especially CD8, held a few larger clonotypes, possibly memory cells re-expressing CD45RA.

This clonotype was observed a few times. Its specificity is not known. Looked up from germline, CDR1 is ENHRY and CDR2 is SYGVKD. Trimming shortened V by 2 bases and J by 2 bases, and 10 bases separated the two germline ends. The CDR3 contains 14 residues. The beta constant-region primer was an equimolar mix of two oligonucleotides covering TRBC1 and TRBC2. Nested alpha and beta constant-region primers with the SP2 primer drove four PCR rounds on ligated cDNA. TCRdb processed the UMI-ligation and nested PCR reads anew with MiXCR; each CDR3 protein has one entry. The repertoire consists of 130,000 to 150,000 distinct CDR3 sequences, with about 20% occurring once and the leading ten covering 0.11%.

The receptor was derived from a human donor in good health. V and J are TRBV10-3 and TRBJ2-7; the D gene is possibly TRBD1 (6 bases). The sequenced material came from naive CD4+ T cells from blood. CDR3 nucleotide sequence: TGTGCCATCAGTGAGACAGGGATCCCCTACGAGCAGTACTTC. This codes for CAISETGIPYEQYF.